The rows below give T cell receptor beta chains drawn from one sample of a study of blood T cells in healthy people across ages. TCRdb reprocessed the 5' RACE reads via MiXCR and lists one record per CDR3 protein. The repertoire consists of around 2 million distinct CDR3 sequences, with roughly 43% occurring once and the leading ten covering roughly 23%. Material for sequencing was blood. These receptors originate from a human donor in good health. CDR3s include the opening cysteine and the closing phenylalanine or tryptophan. The D gene is left open where the match is weak. Some rows have no size entry. The others give once, few or many, or a class for an expanded clone.

TRBV7-9	TRBD1	few	TRBJ1-2	TGTGCCAGTTCGGCATGGCCGGGACAGGGGGCAGGTGGCTACACCTTC	CASSAWPGQGAGGYTF
TRBV7-9	-	once	TRBJ2-1	TGTGCCAGCAGCCCCCCCGGGACCACCCATAATGAGCAGTTCTTC	CASSPPGTTHNEQFF
TRBV7-8	-	-	TRBJ2-6	TGTGCCAGCAGCTATCCAACAGGGCTTCAAGGCTCTGGGGCCAACGTCCCGACTTTC	CASSYPTGLQGSGANVPTF
TRBV20-1	TRBD2	-	TRBJ2-1	TGCAGTGCGAGAGAGCACCTAGCGGGGGGGTACAATGAGCAGTTCTTC	CSAREHLAGGYNEQFF
TRBV12-3/TRBV12-4	-	-	TRBJ2-1	TGTGCCAGCGGTTCTACCGGGACACCCAACTACAATGAGCAGTTCTTC	CASGSTGTPNYNEQFF
TRBV7-2	TRBD2	-	TRBJ2-7	TGTGCCAGCAGCTTACGGCTAGCGGGGGGTTTTAGTTTTGGCGAGCAGTACTTC	CASSLRLAGGFSFGEQYF
TRBV5-6	TRBD1	-	TRBJ1-2	TGTGCCAGCAGCCGAGACAGGGTCCGTGGCTACACCTTC	CASSRDRVRGYTF
TRBV9	-	-	TRBJ1-2	TGTGCCAGCAGCGTAGACCTAGGAACAAGCTATGGCTACACCTTC	CASSVDLGTSYGYTF
TRBV29-1	-	-	TRBJ2-7	TGCAGCGTTCACAAAGGAGGTGCGTCCTACGAGCAGTACTTC	CSVHKGGASYEQYF
TRBV7-2	-	once	TRBJ2-3	TGTGCCAGCAGCGCCAAGGGCAGTGATACGCAGTATTTT	CASSAKGSDTQYF
TRBV6-2/TRBV6-3	TRBD2	few	TRBJ2-1	TGTGCCAGCAGTCGCCTCACGGGGGGAGCCGGGGGGCAGTTCTTC	CASSRLTGGAGGQFF
TRBV20-1	-	few	TRBJ1-2	TGCAGTGCTACGAGGTCCCACCTTTTAGGATATGGCTACACCTTC	CSATRSHLLGYGYTF
TRBV7-2	-	few	TRBJ2-7	TGTGCCAGCAGCTTAGTTCTGGACAGTGGGAAGAACGAGCAGTACTTC	CASSLVLDSGKNEQYF
TRBV7-2	TRBD1	few	TRBJ1-2	TGTGCCAGCAGCCCCAACTCAGGGGGCCATGGCTACACCTTC	CASSPNSGGHGYTF
TRBV4-2	-	-	TRBJ2-5	TGTGCCAGCAGCCAAGTGGAAGCGAGAGAGACCCAGTACTTC	CASSQVEARETQYF
TRBV29-1	-	few	TRBJ1-1	TGCAGCGTTGAAGTAGGAGGGAGGGCTTTCTTT	CSVEVGGRAFF
TRBV7-2	-	many	TRBJ2-5	TGTGCCAGCAGCTTAACAGGGACAGAGACCCAGTACTTC	CASSLTGTETQYF
TRBV20-1	TRBD1	-	TRBJ1-2	TGCAGTGCTAGCGACAGGGGGTGGTATGGCTACACCTTC	CSASDRGWYGYTF
TRBV7-9	-	few	TRBJ2-1	TGTGCCAGCACCCGGGTTGGTTCCTACAATGAGCAGTTCTTC	CASTRVGSYNEQFF
TRBV6-2/TRBV6-3	-	few	TRBJ2-1	TGTGCCAGCAGTTACTCCCCGCTTGAGCAGTTCTTC	CASSYSPLEQFF
TRBV6-5	-	few	TRBJ2-4	TGTGCCAGCAGTTACTCTTCCACCATCGGGGCCAAAAACATTCAGTACTTC	CASSYSSTIGAKNIQYF
TRBV28	-	few	TRBJ2-7	TGTGCCAGCAGTTTGATCCAGGGAGAGGACTACGAGCAGTACTTC	CASSLIQGEDYEQYF
TRBV9	TRBD2	-	TRBJ2-1	TGTGCCAGCAGCGATAGCGGGGGTCACAATGAGCAGTTCTTC	CASSDSGGHNEQFF
TRBV28	-	few	TRBJ2-7	TGTGCCAGCAGTTTATCCCGGTGGGACGAGCAGTACTTC	CASSLSRWDEQYF
TRBV7-3	-	few	TRBJ2-7	TGTGCCAGCAGCTTGACAGTACCGTCCGAGCAGTACTTC	CASSLTVPSEQYF
TRBV12-3/TRBV12-4	-	-	TRBJ2-7	TGTGCCAGCCGACGGGACGGCCCCTACGAGCAGTACTTC	CASRRDGPYEQYF
TRBV24-1	-	-	TRBJ1-1	TGTGCCACCAGACAGGGTTACAACACTGAAGCTTTCTTT	CATRQGYNTEAFF
TRBV7-2	-	many	TRBJ2-7	TGTGCCAGCAGCTCGGACCGGGTTTCCTACGAGCAGTACTTC	CASSSDRVSYEQYF
TRBV20-1	TRBD1	few	TRBJ1-2	TGCAGTGCTAGGCCAGGACAGGGCCATGGCTACACCTTC	CSARPGQGHGYTF
TRBV20-1	TRBD2	-	TRBJ2-1	TGCAGTGCGTCCGAACTAGCGGAGGCCTACAATGAGCAGTTCTTC	CSASELAEAYNEQFF